Below are 8 T cell receptor beta chains sequenced from a single sample in a study of blood T cells in healthy people across ages. The authors ran a second PCR of 7 to 11 cycles using a sample-barcoded 5' primer and a J-beta primer mix. TCRdb called the 5' RACE reads again in MiXCR, with one record for every CDR3 protein. Of 500,000 to 650,000 distinct CDR3 sequences listed, about 25% are singletons. These data were also filed under a second study, of T cells of mothers and their children.

Sequenced sample: blood. The receptors were sampled from a boy under 10 years old in good health.

The CDR3 nucleotides read TGCAGCGTTGAAACGGTCTCTGGGGCCAACGTCCTGACTTTC. Protein product: CSVETVSGANVLTF. The genes are TRBV29-1 and TRBJ2-6; D remains unclear. Germline assignment: CDR1 SQVTM and CDR2 ANQGSEA. The CDR3 spans 14 residues. V lost 2 bases and J lost 0, with 5 bases in between.

This clonotype was observed a few times. The chain couples TRBV12-3 or TRBV12-4 to TRBJ2-5; TRBD1 aligns across 7 bases. The J call may be mistaken, given a closer DNA end match to TRBJ2-1. This CDR3 is built from 15 residues. CDR3: CASSFTGVRGDEQFF. The CDR3 DNA reads as TGTGCCAGCAGTTTTACAGGGGTAAGGGGCGATGAGCAGTTCTTC.

This clonotype was counted between two and nine times. The V call is TRBV30, the J call TRBJ2-2; unclear D gene. The germline gives CDR1 GTSNPN, CDR2 SVGIG (reference sequence). V shed 2 bases and J shed 6 bases, with 10 bases lying between them. The CDR3 runs to 13 residues. The CDR3 coding sequence is TGTGCCTGGAGTCTCACTGGCGCCGGGGAGCTGTTTTTT. It encodes CAWSLTGAGELFF.

This clonotype was detected only a few times. V and J are TRBV5-1 and TRBJ2-1; 14 positions agree with TRBD2. Germline trimming cut 3 bases from V and 1 base from J; bases unmatched to any gene: 3. The CDR3 sequence is 17 residues long. CDR1 and CDR2 (germline): SGHRS, YFSETQ. The CDR3 bases are TGCGCCAGCAGCTGGGGACTAGCGGGAGAGTCCTACAATGAGCAGTTCTTC. Encoded protein: CASSWGLAGESYNEQFF.

The V call is TRBV7-2, the J call TRBJ2-1; D call uncertain. Trimming stripped 5 bases from V and 1 base from J, with 15 bases between. Germline assignment: CDR1 SGHTA and CDR2 FQGNSA. CDR3 length: 16 amino acids. The CDR3 DNA is TGTGCCAGCAGCCCAATGGACCTGGCGTCCTACAATGAGCAGTTCTTC. This translates into CASSPMDLASYNEQFF. The full variable domain, its missing parts supplied by reference TRBV7-2 and TRBJ2-1, is GAGVSQSPSNKVTEKGKDVELRCDPISGHTALYWYRQSLGQGLEFLIYFQGNSAPDKSGLPSDRFSAERTGGSVSTLTIQRTQQEDSAVYLCASSPMDLASYNEQFFGPGTRLTVL.

This chain connects TRBV11-3 to TRBJ2-7; perhaps TRBD1 as D (6 bases). V was shortened by 5 bases and J by 3 bases, with 17 bases between the two germline ends. The CDR3 runs to 15 residues. Germline V gene lookup returns CDR1 SGHNT and CDR2 YENEEA. The CDR3 coding sequence is TGTGCCAGCAGCCCCGAGGACAGTCTATACTACGAGCAGTACTTC. It yields the protein CASSPEDSLYYEQYF.

This rearrangement joins TRBV18 to TRBJ2-1; TRBD2 is a possible D gene (5 bases). Germline V gene lookup returns CDR1 KGHSH and CDR2 LQKENI. This CDR3 comprises 14 residues. V was clipped by 2 bases and J by 6 bases, with 11 bases between them. CDR3: CASSPAGRPNEQFF. CDR3 DNA: TGTGCCAGCTCACCAGCGGGCAGGCCCAATGAGCAGTTCTTC.

The sample holds a few counts of this clonotype. The V gene is TRBV20-1, the J gene TRBJ2-1; D remains ambiguous. Germline CDR1 is DFQATT and CDR2 is SNEGSKA (reference sequence). V was pared by 6 bases and J by 5 bases, with 11 bases between. The CDR3 consists of 12 residues. The CDR3 bases are TGCAGTGCCCCCCTTCTCCACAATGAGCAGTTCTTC. Protein sequence: CSAPLLHNEQFF.